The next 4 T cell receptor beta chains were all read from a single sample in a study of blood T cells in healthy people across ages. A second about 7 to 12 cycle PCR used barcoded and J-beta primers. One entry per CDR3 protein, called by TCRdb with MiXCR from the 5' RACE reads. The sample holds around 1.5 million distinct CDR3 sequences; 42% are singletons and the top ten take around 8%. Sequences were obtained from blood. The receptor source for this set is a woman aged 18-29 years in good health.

This CDR3 reads CSARDLGGSSYNSPLHF. The DNA of the CDR3 is TGCAGTGCTAGAGATCTCGGGGGTAGCTCCTATAATTCACCCCTCCACTTT. V is TRBV20-1 and J is TRBJ1-6; the D gene is possibly TRBD1 (5 bases). With 0 bases removed from V and 0 bases from J, the gap between germline ends came to 12 bases. Germline V gives CDR1 DFQATT, CDR2 SNEGSKA (reference sequence). The CDR3 consists of 17 residues.

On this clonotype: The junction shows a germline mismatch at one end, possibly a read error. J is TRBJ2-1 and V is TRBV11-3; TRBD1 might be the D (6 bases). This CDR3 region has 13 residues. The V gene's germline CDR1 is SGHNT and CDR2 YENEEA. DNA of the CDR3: TGTGCCAGCAGCTTCGGACAGTACAGTGAGCAGTTCTTC. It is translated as CASSFGQYSEQFF.

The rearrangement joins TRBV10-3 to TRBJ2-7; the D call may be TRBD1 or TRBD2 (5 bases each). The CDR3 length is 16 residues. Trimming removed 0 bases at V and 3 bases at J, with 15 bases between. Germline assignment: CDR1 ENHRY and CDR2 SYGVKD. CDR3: CAISESGTETLYEQYF. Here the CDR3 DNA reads TGTGCCATCAGTGAGTCCGGGACCGAGACACTCTACGAGCAGTACTTC.

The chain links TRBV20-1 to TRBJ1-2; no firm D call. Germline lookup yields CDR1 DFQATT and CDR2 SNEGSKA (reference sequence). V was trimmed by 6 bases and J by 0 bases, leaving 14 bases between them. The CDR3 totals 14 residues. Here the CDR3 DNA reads TGCAGTGCCCCCCCCCGAAGTGCTAACTATGGCTACACCTTC. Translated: CSAPPRSANYGYTF.